Following are 19 T cell receptor beta chains from one sample sequenced in a study of blood T cell repertoires in COVID-19. The assay was immunoSEQ multiplex PCR, and TCRdb's table has in-frame clones only and misses some. The sample contains approximately 190,000 clones, around 90% of which appear only once. Sequenced material: peripheral blood. These receptor sequences come from a man in his fifties or sixties with active or convalescent COVID-19.

The gene calls are TRBV21-1 and TRBJ2-7; the table's D gene call, TRBD2, was not cross checked with the DNA. TRBV21-1 is a pseudogene locus. The CDR3 totals 15 residues. The CDR3 DNA reads as TGTGCCAGCAGCAAATATCCGGGGGGTACCTACGAGCAGTACTTC. Protein sequence: CASSKYPGGTYEQYF.

This clone was picked up a small number of times. CDR3 sequence: CASSHDRLNSPLHF. The DNA of the CDR3 is TGTGCCAGCAGCCATGACAGATTAAATTCACCCCTCCACTTT. The chain is built from TRBV3-1 (or the pseudogene TRBV3-2) and TRBJ1-6; TRBD1 might be the D (5 bases). Germline assignment: CDR1 LGHDT and CDR2 YNNKEL (reference sequence). Trimming cost V 3 bases and J 7 bases, with 10 bases left between them. The CDR3 contains 14 residues.

The V and J genes are TRBV20-1 and TRBJ1-2; 8 bases map to TRBD1. The CDR3 sequence is 15 residues long. J lost 0 bases, V lost 3 bases, and 6 bases had no gene match. Germline loops: CDR1 DFQATT, CDR2 SNEGSKA (reference sequence). The CDR3 nucleotides read TGCAGTGCTAGTGGACAGGGAATCGCTAACTATGGCTACACCTTC. Amino acid sequence: CSASGQGIANYGYTF.

The chain recombines TRBV5-1 with TRBJ2-2; 7 bases line up with TRBD1. CDR1 is SGHRS and CDR2 is YFSETQ in the germline V gene. CDR3 length: 16 residues. V shed 4 bases, J shed 1 base, and the junction held 7 bases outside the gene matches. The CDR3 DNA sequence: TGCGCCAGCAGCCCCACCGGGACAGTGAACACCGGGGAGCTGTTTTTT. Amino acid sequence: CASSPTGTVNTGELFF.

A remark on this clone: Other DNA sequences in the sample encode the same CDR3. The chain combines TRBV2 with TRBJ2-7; no reliable D call. Trimming shortened V by 5 bases and J by 1 base, and 3 bases separated the two germline ends. CDR1 and CDR2 from the germline V gene are SNHLY and FYNNEI. The CDR3 sequence is 11 residues long. This chain's CDR3 is CASSYSYEQYF. For the CDR3, the DNA is TGTGCCAGCAGTTATTCCTACGAGCAGTACTTC.

The chain couples TRBV10-3 to TRBJ1-2, with TRBD1 matching 8 bases. Unmatched junction bases numbered 10, after V lost 6 bases and J lost 7 bases. This CDR3 has 14 residues. Germline V lookup: CDR1 ENHRY, CDR2 SYGVKD. The CDR3: CAISDLRGQGGYTF. CDR3 in DNA: TGTGCCATCAGCGACCTTCGTGGACAGGGTGGCTACACCTTC.

The chain joins TRBV6-1 to TRBJ1-4; tentative D call: TRBD1 (5 bases). The CDR3 is made up of 15 amino acids. Germline CDR1 and CDR2: MNHNS and SASEGT. Trimming pared 3 bases from V and 5 bases from J, leaving 13 bases between. CDR3 coding DNA: TGTGCCAGCAGTGATATGGGGGGAAGCAATGAAAAACTGTTTTTT. This gives the protein CASSDMGGSNEKLFF.

The chain links TRBV7-8 to TRBJ2-5, with TRBD2 matching 7 bases. J lost 5 bases, V lost 5 bases, and 8 bases had no gene match. Germline V gives CDR1 SGHVS, CDR2 FQNEAQ. This CDR3 contains 14 residues. In DNA form, the CDR3 reads TGTGCCAGCAGCCCGGGGAGGGGTTGGGAGACCCAGTACTTC. Protein: CASSPGRGWETQYF. Variable domain in full (rest from reference TRBV7-8 and TRBJ2-5): GAGVSQSPRYKVAKRGQDVALRCDPISGHVSLFWYQQALGQGPEFLTYFQNEAQLDKSGLPSDRFFAERPEGSVSTLKIQRTQQEDSAVYLCASSPGRGWETQYFGPGTRLLVL.

In its sample, this clone was seen once. The rearrangement uses TRBV5-1 and TRBJ2-7; no reliable D call. CDR1 is SGHRS and CDR2 is YFSETQ in the germline V gene. Trimming left V 0 bases short and J 0 bases short, with 7 bases between. CDR3 length: 14 amino acids. Here the CDR3 DNA reads TGCGCCAGCAGCTTGGGCAGTTACTCCTACGAGCAGTACTTC. Translating gives CASSLGSYSYEQYF. The full variable domain, with the rest looked up from reference TRBV5-1 and TRBJ2-7, is KAGVTQTPRYLIKTRGQQVTLSCSPISGHRSVSWYQQTPGQGLQFLFEYFSETQRNKGNFPGRFSGRQFSNSRSEMNVSTLELGDSALYLCASSLGSYSYEQYFGPGTRLTVT.

The rearrangement joins TRBV5-5 to TRBJ1-2; D not resolved. V was cut by 0 bases and J by 0 bases, with 12 bases left in between. There are 16 residues in the CDR3. CDR1 is SGHKS and CDR2 is YYEKEE in the germline V gene (reference sequence). The CDR3 loop reads CASSLAVRSSNYGYTF. For the CDR3, the DNA is TGTGCCAGCAGCTTGGCGGTACGATCTTCTAACTATGGCTACACCTTC.

The chain has TRBV6-7 and TRBJ1-5; D is perhaps TRBD1 (6 bases). TRBV6-7 is flagged as an ORF with uncertain function. The CDR3 consists of 15 residues. V was shortened by 4 bases and J by 3 bases, with 13 bases between the two germline ends. The CDR3 is CASSLRTALNQPQHF. Here the CDR3 DNA reads TGTGCCAGCAGTTTGCGGACAGCCCTCAATCAGCCCCAGCATTTT.

The chain combines TRBV6-5 with TRBJ1-4, with D tentatively TRBD1 (5 bases). The CDR3 is 12 residues long. V lost 8 bases and J lost 7, with 11 bases in between. In germline, CDR1 is MNHEY, CDR2 SVGAGI. The CDR3: CASGAVGEKLFF. The CDR3 DNA is TGTGCCAGCGGGGCTGTGGGTGAAAAACTGTTTTTT.

This clone has only one observation. V usage is TRBV6-2 or TRBV6-3 and J usage is TRBJ2-3; 12 bases align to TRBD2. From germline, CDR1 is MNHEY and CDR2 SVGEGT. The CDR3 totals 18 residues. The J segment lost 0 bases and the V segment lost 0 bases, leaving 4 bases of the junction unmatched. The CDR3 region is CASSYSALAGGSTDTQYF. In DNA, the CDR3 is TGTGCCAGCAGTTACTCCGCCCTAGCGGGGGGGAGCACAGATACGCAGTATTTT.

The V gene is TRBV5-1, the J gene TRBJ1-1; D might be TRBD1 (5 bases). The CDR3 is made up of 14 amino acids. V lost 0 bases to trimming and J lost 3 bases, with 9 bases between them. Germline assignment: CDR1 SGHRS and CDR2 YFSETQ. In DNA form, the CDR3 reads TGCGCCAGCAGCTTGGGTTGGGGGGACACTGAAGCTTTCTTT. It specifies CASSLGWGDTEAFF.

V usage is TRBV7-9 and J usage is TRBJ2-2, with 8 bases fitting TRBD1. The CDR3 consists of 15 residues. Unmatched junction bases numbered 5, after V lost 5 bases and J lost 3 bases. Germline assignment: CDR1 SEHNR and CDR2 FQNEAQ (reference sequence). CDR3 sequence reads: CASSPRTGHTGELFF. Here the CDR3 DNA reads TGTGCCAGCAGCCCCCGGACAGGGCACACCGGGGAGCTGTTTTTT.

This clone has just one count. Other DNA sequences in the same sample also yield this CDR3. The chain couples TRBV6-1 to TRBJ2-5; possible D gene TRBD1, 5 bases. Germline CDR1 is MNHNS and CDR2 is SASEGT. V was shortened by 1 base and J by 5 bases, with 8 bases between the two germline ends. The CDR3 is 13 residues long. The CDR3 DNA follows: TGTGCCAGCAGTGAAGGTGGGGCGGAGACCCAGTACTTC. Translating it yields CASSEGGAETQYF.

The V call is TRBV9, the J call TRBJ2-2; 11 bases map to TRBD1. With 4 bases clipped from V and 4 bases from J, the junction kept 15 bases outside the gene matches. This CDR3 comprises 19 residues. Germline CDR1 is SGDLS and CDR2 is YYNGEE. The CDR3 sequence: CASSRNYGTGGRSTGELFF. For the CDR3, the DNA is TGTGCCAGCAGCCGTAACTACGGGACAGGGGGTAGGAGCACCGGGGAGCTGTTTTTT.

The chain joins TRBV7-9 to TRBJ1-6, with 7 bases aligning to TRBD1. V trimming: 5 bases; J trimming: 7 bases; junction bases outside the gene matches: 5. Germline CDR1 and CDR2: SEHNR and FQNEAQ (reference sequence). The CDR3 runs to 14 residues. The CDR3 DNA reads as TGTGCCAGCAGCGTAGGGACAGACAATTCACCCCTCCACTTT. This gives the protein CASSVGTDNSPLHF.

The chain carries TRBV4-2 and TRBJ1-6, with D maybe TRBD1 (6 bases). V was cut by 2 bases and J by 7 bases, with 15 bases left in between. CDR1 is LGHNA and CDR2 is YNFKEQ in the germline V gene. The CDR3 is made up of 16 amino acids. CDR3 coding DNA: TGTGCCAGCAGCCAACCCCCGGGACAAGTAAATTCACCCCTCCACTTT. Translating gives CASSQPPGQVNSPLHF.